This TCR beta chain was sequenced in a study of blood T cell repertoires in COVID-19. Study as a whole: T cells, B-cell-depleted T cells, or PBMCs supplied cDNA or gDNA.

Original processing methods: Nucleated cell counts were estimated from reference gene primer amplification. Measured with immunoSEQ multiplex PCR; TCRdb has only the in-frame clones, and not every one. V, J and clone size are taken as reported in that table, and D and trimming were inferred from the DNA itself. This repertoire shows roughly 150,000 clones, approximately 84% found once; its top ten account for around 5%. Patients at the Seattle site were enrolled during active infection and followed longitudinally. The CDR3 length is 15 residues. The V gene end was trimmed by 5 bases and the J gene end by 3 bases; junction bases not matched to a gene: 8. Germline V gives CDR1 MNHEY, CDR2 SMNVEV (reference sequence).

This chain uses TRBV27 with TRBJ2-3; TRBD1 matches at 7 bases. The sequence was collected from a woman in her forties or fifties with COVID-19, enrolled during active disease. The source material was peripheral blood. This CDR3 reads CASSNGAGGTDTQYF. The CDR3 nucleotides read TGTGCCAGCAGTAATGGGGCAGGGGGAACAGATACGCAGTATTTT.